Below are 20 T cell receptor beta chains sequenced from a single sample in a study of T cell clonality in common variable immunodeficiency. Generated by immunoSEQ multiplex PCR, the TCRdb table keeps only in-frame clones and is missing some. The sample presents tens of thousands of clones, none singletons. Sequencing input: peripheral blood mononuclear cells. All receptors come from a person aged 18 to 75 in good health.

This clone was seen ten or more times. The CDR3 is cut off 3 residues early in the read; its end comes from the germline J gene. The chain employs TRBV5-6 and TRBJ2-3; perhaps TRBD1 as D (5 bases). The CDR3 is made up of 14 amino acids. The germline CDR1 and CDR2 sequences are SGHDT and YYEEEE. Deletions cut 0 bases from V and 4 bases from J, with 9 bases between. The CDR3 loop reads CASSLAGKPDTQYF. CDR3 DNA, as far as it was read: TGTGCCAGCAGCTTGGCAGGGAAGCCAGATACG.

This clone was detected ten times or more. The read gets to within 3 residues of the CDR3 end, and the germline J gene fills in the rest. V gene TRBV19 combines with J gene TRBJ2-7; weak D call: TRBD1 (5 bases). Trimming cost V 5 bases and J 4 bases, with 18 bases left between them. This CDR3 has 15 residues. Germline V gene lookup returns CDR1 LNHDA and CDR2 SQIVND (reference sequence). The CDR3: CASSFNRLLGYEQYF. The covered CDR3 bases are TGTGCCAGTAGTTTTAACAGGCTCCTCGGTTACGAG.

On this clone: The CDR3 end lies 3 residues beyond the end of the read and is filled in from the germline J gene. This rearrangement joins TRBV6-1 to TRBJ1-5; no reliable D call. Germline CDR1 is MNHNS and CDR2 is SASEGT. The CDR3 totals 13 residues. Trimming stripped 3 bases from V and 0 bases from J, with 3 bases between. Incomplete CDR3 DNA: TGTGCCAGCAGTGATCATAGCAATCAGCCC. Translating gives CASSDHSNQP. The full CDR3 sequence reads CASSDHSNQPQHF.

This clone was recorded many times. The read ends 3 residues before the CDR3 terminus; that terminus is restored from the germline J gene. J is TRBJ1-2 and V is TRBV5-1; no reliable D call. The germline CDR1 and CDR2 sequences are SGHRS and YFSETQ. The CDR3 covers 15 residues. The V and J ends lost 5 bases and 1 base respectively, with 15 bases between them. The DNA read from the CDR3 is TGCGCCAGCAGGCCGGTGGCGGAGCTTAACTATGGC. As protein: CASRPVAELNYG. The entire CDR3 reads CASRPVAELNYGYTF.

In this sample, this clone turned up many times. The read ends 3 residues before the CDR3 terminus; that terminus is restored from the germline J gene. The rearrangement uses TRBV12-3 or TRBV12-4 and TRBJ2-3; maybe TRBD1 (5 bases). The germline V and J ends were trimmed by 5 bases and 0 bases, with 15 bases remaining between them. The CDR3 length is 16 residues. The covered CDR3 bases are TGTGCCAGCAGTCGTCAGGACACCCGAAGCACAGATACG. Protein sequence: CASSRQDTRSTDT. The whole CDR3 region reads CASSRQDTRSTDTQYF.

This clone was seen many times. CDR3 DNA, as far as it was read: TGTGCCAGCAGGTGGGGTGGGGGGGTTAAGCGTGAG. Encoded protein: CASRWGGGVKRE. The whole CDR3 sequence reads CASRWGGGVKREQFF. This chain links TRBV5-4 with TRBJ2-1, with TRBD2 matching 7 bases. Read data end 3 residues before the CDR3 end; the end is taken from the germline J gene. V lost 5 bases, J lost 9 bases, and 14 bases stayed unmatched. Per the germline V gene, CDR1 is SGHNT and CDR2 is YYREEE (reference sequence). The CDR3 length is 15 residues.

This clone has ten or more counts. The CDR3 end lies 3 residues beyond the end of the read and is filled in from the germline J gene. The rearrangement links TRBV28 to TRBJ2-7, with 11 bases that match TRBD1. V trimming: 6 bases; J trimming: 4 bases; junction bases outside the gene matches: 8. The CDR3 length is 15 residues. In germline, CDR1 is MDHEN, CDR2 SYDVKM. The covered CDR3 bases are TGTGCCAGCAGCTATAGGACAGGGGGCGGGTACGAG. Translation gives CASSYRTGGGYE. The whole CDR3 protein reads CASSYRTGGGYEQYF.

This clone was seen ten or more times. Read sequence stops 3 residues before the CDR3 end, and the germline J gene provides the missing end. The chain links TRBV18 to TRBJ2-1; TRBD2 matches 10 bases. V was pared by 5 bases and J by 4 bases, with 2 bases of the junction left unmatched. Germline CDR1 is KGHSH and CDR2 is LQKENI. The CDR3 loop spans 14 amino acids. The covered CDR3 bases are TGTGCCAGCTCATCTAGCGGGGGATACAATGAG. Translating it yields CASSSSGGYNE. The CDR3 as a whole reads CASSSSGGYNEQFF.

This clone was recorded many times. The CDR3 goes on 3 residues after the read ends, and that part is filled in from the germline J gene. This chain joins TRBV4-2 and TRBJ2-3; 12 bases match TRBD2. Germline V gene lookup returns CDR1 LGHNA and CDR2 YNFKEQ. J lost 2 bases, V lost 4 bases, and 4 bases had no gene match. The length of the CDR3 is 16 residues. The DNA read from the CDR3 is TGTGCCAGCAGCCCCCGACTAGCGGGGGACACAGATACG. Amino acid sequence: CASSPRLAGDTDT. The entire CDR3 protein reads CASSPRLAGDTDTQYF.

There are many counts of this clone. The observed sequence ends 3 residues before the CDR3 terminus, with the missing tail filled in from the germline J gene. The chain links TRBV6-4 to TRBJ2-2, with 7 bases matching TRBD1. The V gene end was trimmed by 0 bases and the J gene end by 6 bases; junction bases not matched to a gene: 4. Germline V gene lookup returns CDR1 MRHNA and CDR2 SNTAGT. The length of the CDR3 is 15 residues. The CDR3 sequence: CASSDSGQSAGELFF. The CDR3 bases that were read are TGTGCCAGCAGTGACTCGGGACAGTCTGCCGGGGAG.

This clone was detected ten times or more. The read halts 3 residues ahead of the CDR3 end, with the missing end drawn from the germline J gene. The rearrangement links TRBV5-1 to TRBJ2-1; D unresolved. Trimming took off 3 bases at V and 3 bases at J, with 13 bases between the two ends. The CDR3 length is 15 residues. The germline V gene has CDR1 SGHRS and CDR2 YFSETQ. CDR3 region: CASSSLNRGYNEQFF. The CDR3 DNA, read in part, is TGCGCCAGCAGCTCCCTAAACCGCGGCTACAATGAG.

This clone was observed many times. The DNA ends 3 residues before the CDR3 does, and the rest of the CDR3 is filled in from the germline J gene. The V gene is TRBV12-5, the J gene TRBJ2-3; D gene uncertain. The CDR3 is made up of 13 amino acids. CDR1 is LGHNT and CDR2 is FRNRAP in the germline V gene. The CDR3 here is CASGLDMAETQYF. The sequenced part of the CDR3 DNA is TGTGCTAGTGGTTTGGACATGGCGGAGACG. The variable domain in full, completed from reference TRBV12-5 and TRBJ2-3, reads DARVTQTPRHKVTEMGQEVTMRCQPILGHNTVFWYRQTMMQGLELLAYFRNRAPLDDSGMPKDRFSAEMPDATLATLKIQPSEPRDSAVYFCASGLDMAETQYFGPGTRLTVL.

Many counts were recorded for this clone. The sequence runs out 3 residues before the end of the CDR3; the remainder is reconstructed from the germline J gene. The chain couples TRBV4-1 to TRBJ2-7; TRBD1 agrees at 8 bases. The CDR3 contains 15 residues. J gave up 3 bases and V 1 base, and 5 bases lay outside the gene matches. Germline CDR1 reads MGHRA; CDR2 reads YSYEKL. CDR3 protein: CASSQVGRGLYEQYF. The CDR3 bases that were read are TGCGCCAGCAGCCAAGTAGGCAGGGGGCTCTACGAG.

The sample holds a few counts of this clone. The read terminates 3 residues ahead of where the CDR3 ends, so the germline J gene completes it. The V and J genes are TRBV19 and TRBJ1-5, with D perhaps TRBD1 (5 bases). CDR1 LNHDA and CDR2 SQIVND come from the germline V gene (reference sequence). The CDR3 spans 17 residues. V was trimmed by 3 bases and J by 6 bases, leaving 21 bases between them. The CDR3 region is CASSIGWQRQTFQPQHF. The CDR3 bases that were read are TGTGCCAGTAGTATCGGCTGGCAAAGACAGACTTTTCAGCCC.

In its sample, this clone was seen many times. The read gets to within 3 residues of the CDR3 end, and the germline J gene fills in the rest. The chain carries TRBV18 and TRBJ2-7; D uncertain. V gave up 2 bases and J gave up 3 bases, with 5 bases separating them. This CDR3 is 12 amino acids long. The V gene's germline CDR1 is KGHSH and CDR2 LQKENI. This chain's CDR3 is CASSPFNYEQYF. Incomplete CDR3 DNA: TGTGCCAGCTCACCATTCAACTACGAG.

With respect to this clone: Read data end 3 residues before the CDR3 end; the end is taken from the germline J gene. The V and J genes are TRBV2 and TRBJ1-5; tentatively, D is TRBD1 (6 bases). The CDR3 sequence is 14 residues long. V was cut by 6 bases and J by 3 bases, with 12 bases left in between. Germline V gives CDR1 SNHLY, CDR2 FYNNEI. The DNA read from the CDR3 is TGTGCCAGCAGGCAACAGGGTCCCAATCAGCCC. This sequence encodes CASRQQGPNQP. The full CDR3 protein reads CASRQQGPNQPQHF.

This clone was seen ten or more times. Read sequence stops 3 residues before the CDR3 end, and the germline J gene provides the missing end. The chain uses TRBV7-3 and TRBJ1-1; D not certain. CDR1 SGHTA and CDR2 FQGTGA come from the germline V gene. There are 14 residues in the CDR3. V was trimmed by 5 bases and J by 1 base, leaving 11 bases between them. The CDR3 protein is CASSLSAGNTEAFF. The sequenced part of the CDR3 DNA is TGTGCCAGCAGCCTAAGTGCCGGGAACACTGAA.

This clone was detected a few times. The read terminates 3 residues ahead of where the CDR3 ends, so the germline J gene completes it. V usage is TRBV7-8 and J usage is TRBJ1-6; 9 bases align to TRBD1. V was clipped by 3 bases and J by 7 bases; unmatched bases: 1. Germline CDR1 is SGHVS and CDR2 is FQNEAQ. The CDR3 is made up of 14 amino acids. CDR3 DNA (partial): TGTGCCAGCAGCTTTACAGGGGGCAATTCACCC. It yields the protein CASSFTGGNSP. The complete CDR3 reads CASSFTGGNSPLHF.

This clone was recorded many times. The missing CDR3 end, 3 residues past where the read stops, is filled in from the germline J gene. This chain joins TRBV5-1 and TRBJ1-5; D is unclear. The germline V gene encodes CDR1 SGHRS and CDR2 YFSETQ. This CDR3 comprises 13 residues. V was pared by 7 bases and J by 4 bases, with 12 bases between. The chain's CDR3 is CASRLAGNQPQHF. The CDR3 bases that were read are TGCGCCAGCCGTTTAGCGGGTAATCAGCCC.

This clone was recorded many times. Coverage ceases 3 residues before the CDR3 finishes, and the germline J gene fills in the end. The V call is TRBV10-3, the J call TRBJ2-7; maybe TRBD2 (5 bases). Germline V lookup: CDR1 ENHRY, CDR2 SYGVKD. V gave up 3 bases and J gave up 2 bases, with 14 bases separating them. The CDR3 has 15 residues. The CDR3 is CAISDGGSVPYEQYF. CDR3 bases read: TGTGCCATCAGTGACGGCGGGTCGGTCCCCTACGAG.